This T cell receptor (beta chain) originates from a study of blood T cell repertoires in COVID-19. As for the study in general: Italy, Spain and the United States were the sources of the convalescent and acute COVID-19 samples. PBMCs, B-cell-depleted T cells, or T cells provided the cDNA or gDNA that made up the material.

V was clipped by 5 bases and J by 0 bases, with 14 bases between them. The CDR3 consists of 16 residues. Germline assignment: CDR1 LNHDA and CDR2 SQIVND (reference sequence). As originally analysed: Scientists estimated how many nucleated cells there were by amplifying reference gene primers. TCRdb keeps only in-frame clones here, not all; method: immunoSEQ multiplex PCR. V and J calls and clone size are given by that table; D and trimming were obtained from the DNA. The sample shows 45,000 to 50,000 clones, approximately 87% of them seen only once. The source material was peripheral blood. The V and J genes are TRBV19 and TRBJ1-5, with D unclear. The receptor was derived from a human donor in a cohort sampled during active COVID-19. CDR3 sequence: CASSPGVPYSNQPQHF. CDR3 nucleotides: TGTGCCAGTAGTCCCGGGGTCCCCTATAGCAATCAGCCCCAGCATTTT. The full variable domain, rest sourced from reference TRBV19 and TRBJ1-5, is DGGITQSPKYLFRKEGQNVTLSCEQNLNHDAMYWYRQDPGQGLRLIYYSQIVNDFQKGDIAEGYSVSREKKESFPLTVTSAQKNPTAFYLCASSPGVPYSNQPQHFGDGTRLSIL.